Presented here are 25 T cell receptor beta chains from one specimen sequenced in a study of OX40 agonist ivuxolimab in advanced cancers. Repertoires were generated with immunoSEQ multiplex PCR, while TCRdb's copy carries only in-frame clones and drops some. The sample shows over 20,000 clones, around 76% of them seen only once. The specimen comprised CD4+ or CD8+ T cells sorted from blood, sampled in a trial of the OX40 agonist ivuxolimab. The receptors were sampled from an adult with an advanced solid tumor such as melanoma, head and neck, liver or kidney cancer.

The CDR3 protein is CAGRRQGGVEMNTEAFF. CDR3 nucleotides: TGTGCCGGTCGACGACAGGGGGGGGTTGAAATGAACACTGAAGCTTTCTTT. This sequence joins TRBV5-4 and TRBJ1-1; 9 bases map to TRBD1. Germline V lookup: CDR1 SGHNT, CDR2 YYREEE (reference sequence). The CDR3 is 17 residues long. J was trimmed by 0 bases and V by 10 bases; bases with no gene match: 16. The entire variable domain, with the rest obtained from reference TRBV5-4 and TRBJ1-1, is as follows: ETGVTQSPTHLIKTRGQQVTLRCSSQSGHNTVSWYQQALGQGPQFIFQYYREEENGRGNFPPRFSGLQFPNYSSELNVNALELDDSALYLCAGRRQGGVEMNTEAFFGQGTRLTVV.

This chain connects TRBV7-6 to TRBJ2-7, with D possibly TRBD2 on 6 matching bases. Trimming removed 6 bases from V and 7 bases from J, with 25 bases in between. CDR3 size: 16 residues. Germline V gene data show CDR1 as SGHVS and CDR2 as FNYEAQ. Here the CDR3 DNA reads TGTGCCAGCAGTCCTGGACTCGGCAGCGGGTCGGGAGAGCAGTACTTC. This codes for CASSPGLGSGSGEQYF.

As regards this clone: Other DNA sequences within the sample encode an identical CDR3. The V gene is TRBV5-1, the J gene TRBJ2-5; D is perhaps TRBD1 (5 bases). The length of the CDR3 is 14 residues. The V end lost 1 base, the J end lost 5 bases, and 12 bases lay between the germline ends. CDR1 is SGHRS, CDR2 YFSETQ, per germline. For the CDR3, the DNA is TGCGCCAGCAGCTTGACAGGTCTTGGGGAGACCCAGTACTTC. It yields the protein CASSLTGLGETQYF.

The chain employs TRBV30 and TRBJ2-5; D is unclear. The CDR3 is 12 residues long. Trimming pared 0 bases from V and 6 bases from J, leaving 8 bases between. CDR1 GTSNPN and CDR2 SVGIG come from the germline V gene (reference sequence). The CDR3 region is CAWSVSGKTQYF. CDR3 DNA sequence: TGTGCCTGGAGTGTAAGTGGAAAGACCCAGTACTTC.

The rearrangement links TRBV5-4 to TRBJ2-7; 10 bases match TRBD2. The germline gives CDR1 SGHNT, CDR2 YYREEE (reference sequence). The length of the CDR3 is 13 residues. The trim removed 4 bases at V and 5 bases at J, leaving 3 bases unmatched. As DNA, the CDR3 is TGTGCCAGCAGCCCGGGGACTAGCGACGAGCAGTACTTC. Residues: CASSPGTSDEQYF.

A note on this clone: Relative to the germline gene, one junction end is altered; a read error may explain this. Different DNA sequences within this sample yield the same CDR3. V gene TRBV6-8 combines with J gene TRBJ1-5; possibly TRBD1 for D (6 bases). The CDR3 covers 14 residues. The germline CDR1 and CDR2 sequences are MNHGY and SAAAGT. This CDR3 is CASRYRVGNQPQHF. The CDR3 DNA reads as TGTGCTAGCAGATACAGGGTTGGCAATCAGCCCCAGCATTTT.

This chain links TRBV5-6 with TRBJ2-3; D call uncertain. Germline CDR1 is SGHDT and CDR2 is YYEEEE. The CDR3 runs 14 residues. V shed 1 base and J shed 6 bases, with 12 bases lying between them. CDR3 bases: TGTGCCAGCAGCTTGCGGCAGGTGGGGGATACGCAGTATTTT. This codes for CASSLRQVGDTQYF.

The CDR3, as DNA: TGTGCCAGCAGTTACTCGGGGACATTCGGTGACTACGAGCAGTACTTC. Amino acids: CASSYSGTFGDYEQYF. The rearrangement uses TRBV6-5 and TRBJ2-7; D perhaps matches TRBD1 (6 bases). Germline V gene sequence: CDR1 MNHEY, CDR2 SVGAGI. V was trimmed by 0 bases and J by 3 bases, leaving 15 bases between them. The CDR3 is 16 residues long.

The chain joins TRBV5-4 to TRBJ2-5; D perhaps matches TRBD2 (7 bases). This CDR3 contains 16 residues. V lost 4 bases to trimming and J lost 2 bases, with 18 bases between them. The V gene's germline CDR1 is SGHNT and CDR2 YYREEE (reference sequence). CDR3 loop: CASSLSGGGIQETQYF. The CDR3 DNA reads TGTGCCAGCAGCCTCTCAGGCGGGGGCATACAAGAGACCCAGTACTTC.

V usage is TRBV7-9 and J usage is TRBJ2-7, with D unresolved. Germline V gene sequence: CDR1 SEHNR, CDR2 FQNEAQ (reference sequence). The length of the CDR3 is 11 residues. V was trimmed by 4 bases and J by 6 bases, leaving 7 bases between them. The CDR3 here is CASSSSFEQYF. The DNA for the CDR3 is TGTGCCAGCAGCTCCTCTTTCGAGCAGTACTTC.

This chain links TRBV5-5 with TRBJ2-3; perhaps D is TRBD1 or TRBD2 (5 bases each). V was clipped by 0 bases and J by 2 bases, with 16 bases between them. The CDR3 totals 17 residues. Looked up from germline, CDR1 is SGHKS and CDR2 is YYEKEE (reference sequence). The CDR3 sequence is CASSLVTGAVPTDTQYF. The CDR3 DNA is TGTGCCAGCAGCTTGGTGACCGGGGCGGTGCCCACAGATACGCAGTATTTT.

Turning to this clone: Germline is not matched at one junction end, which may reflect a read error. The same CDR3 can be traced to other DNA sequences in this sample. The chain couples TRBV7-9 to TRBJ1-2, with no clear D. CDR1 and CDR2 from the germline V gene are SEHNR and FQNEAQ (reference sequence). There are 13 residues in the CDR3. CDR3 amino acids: CASSLSPSVDYTF. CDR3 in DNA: TGTGCTAGCAGCTTAAGTCCTTCCGTTGACTACACCTTC.

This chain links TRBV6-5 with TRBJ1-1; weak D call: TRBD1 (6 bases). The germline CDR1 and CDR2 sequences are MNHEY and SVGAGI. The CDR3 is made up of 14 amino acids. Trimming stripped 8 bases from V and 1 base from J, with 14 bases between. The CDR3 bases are TGTGCCAGCTACCGGGACAAGGCGAACACTGAAGCTTTCTTT. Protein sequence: CASYRDKANTEAFF.

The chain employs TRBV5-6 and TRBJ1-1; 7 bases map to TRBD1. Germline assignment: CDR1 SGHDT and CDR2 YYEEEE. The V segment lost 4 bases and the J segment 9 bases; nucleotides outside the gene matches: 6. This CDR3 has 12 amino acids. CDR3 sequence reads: CASSQLQGKAFF. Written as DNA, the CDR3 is TGTGCCAGCAGCCAATTACAGGGGAAAGCTTTCTTT.

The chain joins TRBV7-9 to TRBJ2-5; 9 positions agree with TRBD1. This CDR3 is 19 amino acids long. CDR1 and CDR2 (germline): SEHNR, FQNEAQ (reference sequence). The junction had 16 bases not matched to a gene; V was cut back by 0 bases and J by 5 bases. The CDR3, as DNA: TGTGCCAGCAGCTTAGCGTCGAAAGGACAGGGGATAGTGAGTGAGACCCAGTACTTC. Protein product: CASSLASKGQGIVSETQYF.

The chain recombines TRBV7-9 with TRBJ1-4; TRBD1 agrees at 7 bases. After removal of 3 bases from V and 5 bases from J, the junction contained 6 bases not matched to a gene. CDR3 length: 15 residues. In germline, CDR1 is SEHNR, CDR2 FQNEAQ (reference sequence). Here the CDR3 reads CASSFPGTVNEKLFF. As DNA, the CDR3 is TGTGCCAGCAGCTTCCCCGGGACAGTAAATGAAAAACTGTTTTTT.

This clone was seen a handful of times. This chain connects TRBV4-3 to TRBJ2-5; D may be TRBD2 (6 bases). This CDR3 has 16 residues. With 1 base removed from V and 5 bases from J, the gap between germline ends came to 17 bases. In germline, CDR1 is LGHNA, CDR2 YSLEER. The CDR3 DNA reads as TGCGCCAGCAGCCAAGGACTAGGAGGGTCGGGGGAGACCCAGTACTTC. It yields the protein CASSQGLGGSGETQYF.

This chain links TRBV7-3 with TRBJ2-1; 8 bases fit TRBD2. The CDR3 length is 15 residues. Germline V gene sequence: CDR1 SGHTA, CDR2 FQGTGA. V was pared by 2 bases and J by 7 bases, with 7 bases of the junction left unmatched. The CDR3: CASSLWRGAVNEQFF. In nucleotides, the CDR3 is TGTGCCAGCAGCTTATGGCGGGGGGCGGTGAATGAGCAGTTCTTC. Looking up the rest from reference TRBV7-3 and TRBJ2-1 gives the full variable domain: GAGVSQTPSNKVTEKGKYVELRCDPISGHTALYWYRQSLGQGPEFLIYFQGTGAADDSGLPNDRFFAVRPEGSVSTLKIQRTERGDSAVYLCASSLWRGAVNEQFFGPGTRLTVL.

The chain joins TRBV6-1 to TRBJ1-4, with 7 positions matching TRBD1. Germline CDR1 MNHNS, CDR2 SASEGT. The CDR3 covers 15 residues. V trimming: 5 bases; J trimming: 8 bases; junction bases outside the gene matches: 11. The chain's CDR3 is CASSQREGAREKLFF. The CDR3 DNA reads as TGTGCCAGCAGTCAGAGGGAGGGGGCGAGGGAAAAACTGTTTTTT.

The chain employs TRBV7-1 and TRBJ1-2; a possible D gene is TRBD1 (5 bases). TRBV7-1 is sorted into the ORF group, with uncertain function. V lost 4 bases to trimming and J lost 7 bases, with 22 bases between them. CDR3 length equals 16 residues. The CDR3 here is CASSLKPDSMGLGYTF. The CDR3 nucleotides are TGTGCCAGCAGCTTGAAACCAGACAGTATGGGACTTGGCTACACCTTC.

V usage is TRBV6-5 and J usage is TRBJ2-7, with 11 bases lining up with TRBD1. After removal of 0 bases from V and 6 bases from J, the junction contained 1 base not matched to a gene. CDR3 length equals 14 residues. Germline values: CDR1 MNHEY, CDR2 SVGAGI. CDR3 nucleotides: TGTGCCAGCAGTTACTCGGGACAGGGGGGCGAGCAGTACTTC. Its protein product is CASSYSGQGGEQYF.

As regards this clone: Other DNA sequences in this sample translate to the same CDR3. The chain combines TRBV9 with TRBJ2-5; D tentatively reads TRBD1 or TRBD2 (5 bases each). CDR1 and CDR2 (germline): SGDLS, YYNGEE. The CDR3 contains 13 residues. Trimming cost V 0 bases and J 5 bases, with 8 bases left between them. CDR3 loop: CASSVARGETQYF. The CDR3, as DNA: TGTGCCAGCAGCGTAGCGAGGGGCGAGACCCAGTACTTC.

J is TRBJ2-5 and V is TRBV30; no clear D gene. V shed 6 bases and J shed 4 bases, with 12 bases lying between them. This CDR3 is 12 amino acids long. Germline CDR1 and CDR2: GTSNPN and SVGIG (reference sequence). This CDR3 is CACNPWLETQYF. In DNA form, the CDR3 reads TGTGCCTGTAACCCTTGGCTAGAGACCCAGTACTTC. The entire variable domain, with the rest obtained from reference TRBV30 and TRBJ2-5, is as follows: SQTIHQWPATLVQPVGSPLSLECTVEGTSNPNLYWYRQAAGRGLQLLFYSVGIGQISSEVPQNLSASRPQDRQFILSSKKLLLSDSGFYLCACNPWLETQYFGPGTRLLVL.

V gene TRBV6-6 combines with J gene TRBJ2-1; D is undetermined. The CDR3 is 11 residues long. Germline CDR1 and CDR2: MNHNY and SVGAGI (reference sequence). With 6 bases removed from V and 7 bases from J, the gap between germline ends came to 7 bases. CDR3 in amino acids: CASRVSNEQFF. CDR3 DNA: TGTGCCAGCAGGGTGTCGAATGAGCAGTTCTTC.

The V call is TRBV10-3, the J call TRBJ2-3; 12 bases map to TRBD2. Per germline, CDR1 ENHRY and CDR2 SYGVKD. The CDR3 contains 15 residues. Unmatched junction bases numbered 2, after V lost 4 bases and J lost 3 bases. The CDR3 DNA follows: TGTGCCATCAGTGCAGGACTAGCGGGAACAGATACGCAGTATTTT. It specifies CAISAGLAGTDTQYF.